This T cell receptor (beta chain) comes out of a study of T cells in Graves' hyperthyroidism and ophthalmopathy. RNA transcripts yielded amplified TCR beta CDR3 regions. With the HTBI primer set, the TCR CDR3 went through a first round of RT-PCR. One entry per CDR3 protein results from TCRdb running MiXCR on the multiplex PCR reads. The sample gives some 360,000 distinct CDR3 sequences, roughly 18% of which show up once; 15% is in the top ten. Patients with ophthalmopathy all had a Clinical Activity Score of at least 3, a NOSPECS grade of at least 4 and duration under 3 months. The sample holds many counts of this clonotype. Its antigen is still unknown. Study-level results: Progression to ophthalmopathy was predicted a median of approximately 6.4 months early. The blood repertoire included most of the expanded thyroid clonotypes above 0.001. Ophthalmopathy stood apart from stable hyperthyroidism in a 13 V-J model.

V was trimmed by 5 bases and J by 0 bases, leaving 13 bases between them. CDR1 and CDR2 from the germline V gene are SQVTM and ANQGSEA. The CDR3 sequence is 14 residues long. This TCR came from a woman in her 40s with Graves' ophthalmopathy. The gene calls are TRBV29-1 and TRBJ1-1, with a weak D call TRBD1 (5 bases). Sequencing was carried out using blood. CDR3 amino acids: CSVPGLGMNTEAFF. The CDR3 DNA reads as TGCAGCGTTCCGGGACTGGGCATGAACACTGAAGCTTTCTTT.